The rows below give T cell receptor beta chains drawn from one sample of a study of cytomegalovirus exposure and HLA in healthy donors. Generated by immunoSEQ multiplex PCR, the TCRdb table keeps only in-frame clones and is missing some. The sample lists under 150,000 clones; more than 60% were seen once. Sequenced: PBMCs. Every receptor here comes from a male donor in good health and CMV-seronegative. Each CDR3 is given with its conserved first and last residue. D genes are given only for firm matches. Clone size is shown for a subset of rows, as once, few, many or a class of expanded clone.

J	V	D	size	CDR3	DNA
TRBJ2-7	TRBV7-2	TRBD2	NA	CASSISGGPSYEQYF	TGTGCCAGCAGCATTAGCGGGGGGCCCTCCTACGAGCAGTACTTC
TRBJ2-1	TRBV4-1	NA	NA	CASSQPQGIDYNEQFF	TGCGCCAGCAGCCAACCCCAGGGGATCGACTACAATGAGCAGTTCTTC
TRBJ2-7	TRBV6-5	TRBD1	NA	CASRRGQGAYEQYF	TGTGCCAGCAGAAGGGGACAGGGGGCCTACGAGCAGTACTTC
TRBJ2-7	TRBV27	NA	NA	CASSGGTPYEQYF	TGTGCCAGCAGTGGGGGGACCCCTTACGAGCAGTACTTC
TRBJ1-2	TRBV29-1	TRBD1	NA	CSAPTGAYGYTF	TGCAGCGCCCCGACAGGGGCCTATGGCTACACCTTC
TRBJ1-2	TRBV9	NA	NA	CASSVLQGSNYGYTF	TGTGCCAGCAGCGTGCTACAGGGTTCCAACTATGGCTACACCTTC
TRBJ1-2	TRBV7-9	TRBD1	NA	CASSVEGAGGYTF	TGTGCCAGCAGCGTGGAGGGGGCGGGTGGCTACACCTTC
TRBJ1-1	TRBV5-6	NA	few	CASSLWASYMNTEAFF	TGTGCCAGCAGCTTGTGGGCTTCGTATATGAACACTGAAGCTTTCTTT
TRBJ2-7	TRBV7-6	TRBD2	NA	CASSFGTSATYEQYF	TGTGCCAGCAGCTTCGGGACTAGCGCTACCTACGAGCAGTACTTC
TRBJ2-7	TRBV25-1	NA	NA	CAPIVGSHDHYEQYF	TGTGCCCCTATCGTCGGGTCTCATGACCATTACGAGCAGTACTTC